These T cell receptor beta chains were read from a single sample in a study of T cells in Graves' hyperthyroidism and ophthalmopathy. From the multiplex PCR reads, TCRdb called clonotypes with MiXCR, one entry per CDR3 protein. Among around 400,000 distinct CDR3 sequences listed, 20% to 25% were seen once. The sequencing sample was made of blood. Every receptor here comes from a man in his fifties or sixties with Graves' hyperthyroidism. CDR3s include the opening cysteine and the closing phenylalanine or tryptophan. The D gene is left open where the match is weak. The size entry is marked missing in some rows and otherwise reads once, few, many or a size class.

j_gene: TRBJ1-5; d_gene: -; abundance: -; v_gene: TRBV6-1; CDR3nt: TGTGCCAGCAGTAGGAGGCCTGATATGTATCAGCCCCAGCATTTT; CDR3aa: CASSRRPDMYQPQHF
j_gene: TRBJ2-2; d_gene: TRBD1; abundance: -; v_gene: TRBV7-2; CDR3nt: TGTGCCAGCAGCTTAGTACAGGGGGCGAACGGGGAGCTGTTTTTT; CDR3aa: CASSLVQGANGELFF
j_gene: TRBJ1-1; d_gene: -; abundance: -; v_gene: TRBV11-2; CDR3nt: TGTGCCTCCCTTGGGGCAGGCACTGAAGCTTTCTTT; CDR3aa: CASLGAGTEAFF
j_gene: TRBJ1-1; d_gene: -; abundance: -; v_gene: TRBV6-6; CDR3nt: TGTGCCAGCAGTTACTCTGGGCTGAACACTGAAGCTTTCTTT; CDR3aa: CASSYSGLNTEAFF
j_gene: TRBJ2-1; d_gene: TRBD2; abundance: -; v_gene: TRBV7-3; CDR3nt: TGTGCCAGCAGCTCGCTAAGGACTAGCGGGAGGGGTGAGCAGTTCTTC; CDR3aa: CASSSLRTSGRGEQFF
j_gene: TRBJ1-5; d_gene: TRBD1; abundance: -; v_gene: TRBV2; CDR3nt: TGTGCCAGCAGTGACCAGACAGGGACCCATCGGCCCCAGCATTTT; CDR3aa: CASSDQTGTHRPQHF
j_gene: TRBJ2-2; d_gene: -; abundance: -; v_gene: TRBV13; CDR3nt: TGTGCCAGCAGCTTAGATATTAACACCGGGGAGCTGTTTTTT; CDR3aa: CASSLDINTGELFF
j_gene: TRBJ2-1; d_gene: -; abundance: -; v_gene: TRBV15; CDR3nt: TGTGCCACCAGCAGAGGGTGGGCAGGCAGCTCCTACAATGAGCAGTTCTTC; CDR3aa: CATSRGWAGSSYNEQFF
j_gene: TRBJ2-7; d_gene: TRBD2; abundance: many; v_gene: TRBV6-2/TRBV6-3; CDR3nt: TGTGCCAGCGGGCGAGGCAGCGGGAGATCCTACGAGCAGTACTTC; CDR3aa: CASGRGSGRSYEQYF
j_gene: TRBJ2-3; d_gene: TRBD2; abundance: many; v_gene: TRBV12-5; CDR3nt: TGTGCTAGTGGAACTAGCGGGTCGATATCAGATACGCAGTATTTT; CDR3aa: CASGTSGSISDTQYF
j_gene: TRBJ2-7; d_gene: -; abundance: few; v_gene: TRBV12-3/TRBV12-4; CDR3nt: TGTGCCAGCAGAAAAACCGGGGCCCGGCCGGAGCAGTACTTC; CDR3aa: CASRKTGARPEQYF
j_gene: TRBJ2-2; d_gene: TRBD2; abundance: -; v_gene: TRBV28; CDR3nt: TGTGCCAGCAGTTTAGTGGTCGCTAGCGGAGGGGACCGGGCCGGGGAGCTGTTTTTT; CDR3aa: CASSLVVASGGDRAGELFF
j_gene: TRBJ2-3; d_gene: -; abundance: -; v_gene: TRBV19; CDR3nt: TGTGCCAGTAGTATATCCCCTACTCGCACAGATACGCAGTATTTT; CDR3aa: CASSISPTRTDTQYF
j_gene: TRBJ2-1; d_gene: TRBD2; abundance: -; v_gene: TRBV20-1; CDR3nt: TGCAGTGCTAGTACTAGCGGGAGGGCCCACAATGTTGAGCAGTTCTTC; CDR3aa: CSASTSGRAHNVEQFF
j_gene: TRBJ1-4; d_gene: TRBD1; abundance: -; v_gene: TRBV12-3/TRBV12-4; CDR3nt: TGTGCCAGCAGTTCCGACAGGGGGCAGCGTGGAGAAAAACTGTTTTTT; CDR3aa: CASSSDRGQRGEKLFF
j_gene: TRBJ1-2; d_gene: -; abundance: many; v_gene: TRBV7-9; CDR3nt: TGTGCCAGCAGCTTAGAAGGGAATGGCTACACCTTC; CDR3aa: CASSLEGNGYTF
j_gene: TRBJ2-1; d_gene: TRBD2; abundance: -; v_gene: TRBV6-1; CDR3nt: TGTGCCAGCGGGGAAAGATCAGGGCGGGAGGGCCTCGACGATGAGCAGTTCTTC; CDR3aa: CASGERSGREGLDDEQFF
j_gene: TRBJ1-2; d_gene: TRBD1; abundance: many; v_gene: TRBV2; CDR3nt: TGTGCCAGCAGTGAGAGGACAGGGTGGTCTCGGGGCTACACCTTC; CDR3aa: CASSERTGWSRGYTF
j_gene: TRBJ2-3; d_gene: -; abundance: -; v_gene: TRBV11-1; CDR3nt: TGTGCCAGCAGCTTTGGCGGTTCGAGTCGGGTTACGCAGTATTTT; CDR3aa: CASSFGGSSRVTQYF
j_gene: TRBJ2-7; d_gene: -; abundance: few; v_gene: TRBV10-3; CDR3nt: TGTGCCATCAGTGCTTCCTTGCGGGCCGCCTACGAGCAGTACTTC; CDR3aa: CAISASLRAAYEQYF
j_gene: TRBJ2-7; d_gene: -; abundance: many; v_gene: TRBV7-8; CDR3nt: TGTGCCAGCAGCCCTGGGGCGGGAAGGTCCTACGAGCAGTACTTC; CDR3aa: CASSPGAGRSYEQYF
j_gene: TRBJ2-1; d_gene: TRBD2; abundance: -; v_gene: TRBV3-1; CDR3nt: TGTGCCAGCAGCCAAGGACTAGCGGGAGCCAATGAGCAGTTCTTC; CDR3aa: CASSQGLAGANEQFF
j_gene: TRBJ2-2; d_gene: -; abundance: -; v_gene: TRBV6-1; CDR3nt: TGTGCCAGCAGTGGGACGTGGAACACCGGGGAGCTGTTTTTT; CDR3aa: CASSGTWNTGELFF
j_gene: TRBJ2-7; d_gene: -; abundance: -; v_gene: TRBV5-1; CDR3nt: TGCGCCAGCGGACTGGGCCAAGACTACGAGCAGTACTTC; CDR3aa: CASGLGQDYEQYF
j_gene: TRBJ1-4; d_gene: -; abundance: -; v_gene: TRBV6-1; CDR3nt: TGTGCCAGCAGGGCGACAGTGGCGAGGGGTGAAAAACTGTTTTTT; CDR3aa: CASRATVARGEKLFF
j_gene: TRBJ2-2; d_gene: -; abundance: -; v_gene: TRBV28; CDR3nt: TGTGCCAGCAGCCCCGTAGAGACCGGGGAGCTGTTTTTT; CDR3aa: CASSPVETGELFF
j_gene: TRBJ2-2; d_gene: -; abundance: few; v_gene: TRBV6-1; CDR3nt: TGTGCCAGCAGTGACCTTGGGGAGCTGTTTTTT; CDR3aa: CASSDLGELFF
j_gene: TRBJ2-1; d_gene: TRBD2; abundance: few; v_gene: TRBV7-3; CDR3nt: TGTGCCAGCTCAAGGGAGGCGGGAGTAAAATACAATGAGCAGTTCTTC; CDR3aa: CASSREAGVKYNEQFF
j_gene: TRBJ2-5; d_gene: -; abundance: -; v_gene: TRBV5-1; CDR3nt: TGCGCCAGCAGCCCATGGGCCCAGGAGGAGACCCAGTACTTC; CDR3aa: CASSPWAQEETQYF
j_gene: TRBJ2-1; d_gene: -; abundance: -; v_gene: TRBV5-1; CDR3nt: TGCGCCAGCAGTGGGACAAGGGCGAGCAATGAGCAGTTCTTC; CDR3aa: CASSGTRASNEQFF
j_gene: TRBJ2-3; d_gene: -; abundance: -; v_gene: TRBV4-2; CDR3nt: TGTGCCAGCAGCCAAGATCGTAGTAGCGGAGATACGCAGTATTTT; CDR3aa: CASSQDRSSGDTQYF
j_gene: TRBJ2-3; d_gene: -; abundance: many; v_gene: TRBV7-9; CDR3nt: TGTGCCAGCACCACTTACGGGTCGTGGGGCACAGATACGCAGTATTTT; CDR3aa: CASTTYGSWGTDTQYF
j_gene: TRBJ1-1; d_gene: TRBD1; abundance: many; v_gene: TRBV20-1; CDR3nt: TGCAGTGCTAGGGACCCGGGACAGGGGTTCGAAGCTTTCTTT; CDR3aa: CSARDPGQGFEAFF
j_gene: TRBJ2-1; d_gene: -; abundance: -; v_gene: TRBV7-3; CDR3nt: TGTGCCAGCAGCTTCCAAAGGGACGTCGGATTAAATGAGCAGTTCTTC; CDR3aa: CASSFQRDVGLNEQFF
j_gene: TRBJ1-1; d_gene: TRBD1; abundance: many; v_gene: TRBV28; CDR3nt: TGTGCCAGCAGACCCGACAGGGACCACACTGAAGCTTTCTTT; CDR3aa: CASRPDRDHTEAFF
j_gene: TRBJ1-2; d_gene: -; abundance: many; v_gene: TRBV3-1; CDR3nt: TGTGCCAGCAGCCCCAGATCTAACTATGGCTACACCTTC; CDR3aa: CASSPRSNYGYTF
j_gene: TRBJ2-7; d_gene: -; abundance: -; v_gene: TRBV7-9; CDR3nt: TGTGCCAGCAGCTTACGGGGCTGGAGTGACGAGCAGTACTTC; CDR3aa: CASSLRGWSDEQYF
j_gene: TRBJ1-5; d_gene: -; abundance: few; v_gene: TRBV9; CDR3nt: TGTGCCAGCAGCGCCGGTCTCAATCAGCCCCAGCATTTT; CDR3aa: CASSAGLNQPQHF
j_gene: TRBJ2-1; d_gene: -; abundance: -; v_gene: TRBV6-1; CDR3nt: TGTGCCAGCAGCCCACGGGTTATGGGGGAGCAGTTCTTC; CDR3aa: CASSPRVMGEQFF
j_gene: TRBJ2-5; d_gene: -; abundance: once; v_gene: TRBV6-6; CDR3nt: TGTGCCAGCAGTTACTCGTCTGGGAAAGAGACCCAGTACTTC; CDR3aa: CASSYSSGKETQYF
j_gene: TRBJ2-3; d_gene: TRBD2; abundance: many; v_gene: TRBV28; CDR3nt: TGTGCCAGCTGGACTAGCGGGAGGCGAACAGATACGCAGTATTTT; CDR3aa: CASWTSGRRTDTQYF
j_gene: TRBJ2-3; d_gene: TRBD2; abundance: -; v_gene: TRBV6-1; CDR3nt: TGTGCCAGCAAGGAAGCGGGAGGATGGGATACGCAGTATTTT; CDR3aa: CASKEAGGWDTQYF
j_gene: TRBJ2-5; d_gene: -; abundance: many; v_gene: TRBV3-1; CDR3nt: TGTGCCAGCAGCCGGGAGACAGAGACCCAGTACTTC; CDR3aa: CASSRETETQYF
j_gene: TRBJ1-1; d_gene: TRBD1; abundance: few; v_gene: TRBV30; CDR3nt: TGTGCCTGGAGTGAAGACAGGGGATGGACTGAAGCTTTCTTT; CDR3aa: CAWSEDRGWTEAFF
j_gene: TRBJ2-5; d_gene: -; abundance: few; v_gene: TRBV4-2; CDR3nt: TGTGCCAGCAGCCAAGCTGCCAGGGACAACCAAGAGACCCAGTACTTC; CDR3aa: CASSQAARDNQETQYF
j_gene: TRBJ2-2; d_gene: -; abundance: -; v_gene: TRBV24-1; CDR3nt: TGTGCCACCAGTGGCTTGGGGGGCCCAGGGGAGCTGTTTTTT; CDR3aa: CATSGLGGPGELFF
j_gene: TRBJ1-1; d_gene: -; abundance: -; v_gene: TRBV4-2; CDR3nt: TGTGCCAGCAGCAAAGGGACTGAAGCTTTCTTT; CDR3aa: CASSKGTEAFF
j_gene: TRBJ2-1; d_gene: TRBD2; abundance: few; v_gene: TRBV5-6; CDR3nt: TGTGCCAGCAGCCCACCTGCTAGCGGGAGGACACACTCCTACAATGAGCAGTTCTTC; CDR3aa: CASSPPASGRTHSYNEQFF
j_gene: TRBJ2-7; d_gene: -; abundance: -; v_gene: TRBV28; CDR3nt: TGTGCCAGCAGAATAAGAACCGGGGCGAGCTCCTACGAGCAGTACTTC; CDR3aa: CASRIRTGASSYEQYF
j_gene: TRBJ1-2; d_gene: -; abundance: few; v_gene: TRBV18; CDR3nt: TGTGCCAGCTCAAATGACGGGCCCTACACCTTC; CDR3aa: CASSNDGPYTF
j_gene: TRBJ1-1; d_gene: -; abundance: -; v_gene: TRBV7-9; CDR3nt: TGTGCCAGCAGCTTCGAAGGGAGGGAGGCCGCTGAAGCTTTCTTT; CDR3aa: CASSFEGREAAEAFF
j_gene: TRBJ2-5; d_gene: -; abundance: few; v_gene: TRBV7-9; CDR3nt: TGTGCCAGCAGCTTAGACAGCGAACGGGCGACCCAGTACTTC; CDR3aa: CASSLDSERATQYF
j_gene: TRBJ2-3; d_gene: -; abundance: few; v_gene: TRBV24-1; CDR3nt: TGTGCCACCAGTGATTTGGACTTCTTAGGCACAGATACGCAGTATTTT; CDR3aa: CATSDLDFLGTDTQYF
j_gene: TRBJ1-6; d_gene: -; abundance: -; v_gene: TRBV6-1; CDR3nt: TGTGCCAGCAGTGGGGGGACATTGAATAATTCACCCCTCCACTTT; CDR3aa: CASSGGTLNNSPLHF
j_gene: TRBJ2-3; d_gene: TRBD1; abundance: many; v_gene: TRBV2; CDR3nt: TGTGCCAGCATAAGACAGGGGAGTTCAGATACGCAGTATTTT; CDR3aa: CASIRQGSSDTQYF
j_gene: TRBJ2-3; d_gene: -; abundance: -; v_gene: TRBV6-2/TRBV6-3; CDR3nt: TGTACCAGCAGGGACGGGACGGGGTTTAGAGATACGCAGTATTTT; CDR3aa: CTSRDGTGFRDTQYF